This T cell receptor beta chain was sequenced during a study of CD4+ T cells in melanoma. A note on this clone: Antigen specificity is unknown.

Findings and caveats of the study: Diverse differentiation states were reported for melanoma neoantigen-specific CD4+ T cells. A reported correlation linked neoantigen-specific CD4+ T cells to CD8+, macrophage and B cell function.

Libraries were prepared by immunoSEQ multiplex PCR; TCRdb keeps only in-frame clonotypes and omits some of them. The repertoire has more than 90,000 clones, 80% to 95% of them found once; the top ten carry about 3.5%. This CDR3 has 13 residues. V was clipped by 0 bases and J by 8 bases, with 9 bases between them. The germline V gene has CDR1 SGHNT and CDR2 YYREEE (reference sequence). The genes are TRBV5-4 and TRBJ2-1, with a possible D match to TRBD2 (6 bases). Sequenced material: peripheral blood. This sequence originates from a human donor with melanoma. CDR3 bases: TGTGCCAGCAGCTTGGCCGGGAGCGATGAGCAGTTCTTC. The encoded protein is CASSLAGSDEQFF.